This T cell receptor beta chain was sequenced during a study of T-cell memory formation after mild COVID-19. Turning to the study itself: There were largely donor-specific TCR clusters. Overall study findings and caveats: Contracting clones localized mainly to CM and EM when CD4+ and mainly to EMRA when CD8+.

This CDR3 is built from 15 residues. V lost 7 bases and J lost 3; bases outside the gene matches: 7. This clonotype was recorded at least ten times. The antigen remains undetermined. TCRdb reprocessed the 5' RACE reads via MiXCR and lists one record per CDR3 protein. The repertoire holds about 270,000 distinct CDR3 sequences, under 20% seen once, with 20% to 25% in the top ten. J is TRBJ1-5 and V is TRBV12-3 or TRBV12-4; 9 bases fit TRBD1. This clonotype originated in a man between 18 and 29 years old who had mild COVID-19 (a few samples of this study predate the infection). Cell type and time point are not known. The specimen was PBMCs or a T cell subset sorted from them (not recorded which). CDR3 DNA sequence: TGTGCCAGCACCCTCGGACAGGGGAACAATCAGCCCCAGCATTTT. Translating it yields CASTLGQGNNQPQHF.